This TCR beta chain is from a study of identifying expanded T cells in peripheral blood. Overall study findings and caveats: Roughly 2-week clone count variance significantly increased as total template count grew. Over about two and four weeks, about 16 and 19 clones changed, versus 1.2 between replicates.

The data were produced by immunoSEQ multiplex PCR, yet TCRdb's version contains in-frame clones alone and is incomplete. The sample records 65,000 to 95,000 clones, 80% to 90% being singletons. Germline-derived CDR1 and CDR2 are LNHDA and SQIVND (reference sequence). CDR3 length equals 16 residues. Deletions cut 5 bases from V and 8 bases from J, with 21 bases between. On this clone: Antigen: not known.

This sequence was found in a person between 18 and 75 years old in good health. The source material was blood. The V and J genes are TRBV19 and TRBJ1-4; D gene uncertain. Here the CDR3 DNA reads TGTGCCAGTAGTGACACCGGACTTCCCCCGAGGGAAAAACTGTTTTTT. Residues: CASSDTGLPPREKLFF.